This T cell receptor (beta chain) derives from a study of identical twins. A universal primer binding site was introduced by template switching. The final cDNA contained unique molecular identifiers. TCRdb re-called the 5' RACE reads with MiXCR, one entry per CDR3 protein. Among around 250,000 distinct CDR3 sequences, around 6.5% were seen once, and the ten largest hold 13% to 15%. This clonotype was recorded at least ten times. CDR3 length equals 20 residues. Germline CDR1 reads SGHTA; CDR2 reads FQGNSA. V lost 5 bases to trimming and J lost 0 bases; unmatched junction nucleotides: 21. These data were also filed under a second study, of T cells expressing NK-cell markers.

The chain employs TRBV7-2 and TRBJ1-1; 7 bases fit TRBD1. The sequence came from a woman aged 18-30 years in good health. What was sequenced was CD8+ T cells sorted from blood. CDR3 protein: CASSPIPGQSLGVVNTEAFF. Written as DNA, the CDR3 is TGTGCCAGCAGCCCCATTCCGGGACAGTCTTTGGGGGTTGTGAACACTGAAGCTTTCTTT. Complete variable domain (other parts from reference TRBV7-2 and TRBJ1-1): GAGVSQSPSNKVTEKGKDVELRCDPISGHTALYWYRQSLGQGLEFLIYFQGNSAPDKSGLPSDRFSAERTGGSVSTLTIQRTQQEDSAVYLCASSPIPGQSLGVVNTEAFFGQGTRLTVV.